This TCR beta chain is from a study of post-analysis software for immune sequencing data. Findings of the study overall: Multiple sclerosis patients had significantly lower normalized Chao1 diversity than controls. TRBV5-6, TRBV5-1 and TRBV20-1 were among four or five TRBV segments more frequent in patients than controls. Strong co-clustering by F measure linked samples that shared a preparation batch.

Trimming pared 0 bases from V and 2 bases from J, leaving 14 bases between. The germline V gene has CDR1 SEHNR and CDR2 FQNEAQ (reference sequence). This CDR3 has 16 residues. Unique-molecular-identifier-tagged TCR beta cDNA libraries were used. The source material, 1 to 10 million T cells, gave rise to 500,000 or so cDNA molecules. TCRdb analysed the PCR reads with MiXCR anew, one entry per CDR3 protein. In the table there are approximately 350,000 distinct CDR3 sequences, roughly 36% of which are singletons. There are a few counts of this clonotype. Its antigen remains unknown. Sequenced: blood. The chain has TRBV7-9 and TRBJ2-7; TRBD2 might be the D (6 bases). The TCR sequence derives from a girl aged 10-17 years with multiple sclerosis. CDR3 nucleotide sequence: TGTGCCAGCAGCTTAGCGCTGGGGAGGTCGCCCTACGAGCAGTACTTC. Translating it yields CASSLALGRSPYEQYF.